A single sample gave rise to the 31 T cell receptor beta chains below, sequenced in a study of T cell changes during pregnancy in multiple sclerosis. This table comes from immunoSEQ multiplex PCR, and its TCRdb copy is limited to in-frame clones, with some not included. Among 100,000 or so clones listed, about nine tenths were seen once. The material was peripheral blood, obtained in the second trimester of pregnancy. The receptors were sampled from a female donor in good health, enrolled as a control in a pregnancy study.

This clone has a single count. The chain recombines TRBV5-1 with TRBJ2-1; D gene ambiguous. Trimming cost V 5 bases and J 2 bases, with 11 bases left between them. CDR3 size: 14 residues. Germline CDR1 and CDR2: SGHRS and YFSETQ. In DNA, the CDR3 is TGCGCCAGCAGGGAGCGAGAGACCTACAATGAGCAGTTCTTC. This codes for CASRERETYNEQFF.

The chain uses TRBV6-6 and TRBJ1-3, with 9 bases fitting TRBD1. Germline V gene data show CDR1 as MNHNY and CDR2 as SVGAGI (reference sequence). The CDR3 has 14 amino acids. V dropped 5 bases and J dropped 11; count of bases not matched to a gene: 10. The CDR3 region has the DNA TGTGCCAGCAGTCGCGGACAGGGGTTAGCCGCCATATATTTT. Protein: CASSRGQGLAAIYF.

J is TRBJ2-1 and V is TRBV6-1; 9 bases align to TRBD2. Germline V gives CDR1 MNHNS, CDR2 SASEGT. The CDR3 totals 15 residues. The J segment lost 4 bases and the V segment lost 4 bases, leaving 5 bases of the junction unmatched. Here the CDR3 DNA reads TGTGCCAGCAGTGGTGGCGGGGGGGCTTACAATGAGCAGTTCTTC. It specifies CASSGGGGAYNEQFF.

V is TRBV28 and J is TRBJ2-4; D may be TRBD2 (6 bases). The V gene lost 6 bases and the J gene lost 0 bases, with 12 bases spanning the gap. This CDR3 comprises 15 residues. Germline V gives CDR1 MDHEN, CDR2 SYDVKM. CDR3 in amino acids: CASSPRELAKNIQYF. CDR3 DNA sequence: TGTGCCAGCAGCCCCCGGGAGCTAGCCAAAAACATTCAGTACTTC.

A single count supports this clone. The V gene is TRBV2, the J gene TRBJ1-2, with TRBD1 identical over 10 bases. This CDR3 has 15 residues. Germline loops: CDR1 SNHLY, CDR2 FYNNEI. V trimming: 5 bases; J trimming: 1 base; junction bases outside the gene matches: 4. CDR3 residues: CASSRQGAGNYGYTF. DNA for the CDR3: TGTGCCAGCAGTCGACAGGGGGCGGGTAACTATGGCTACACCTTC.

The chain uses TRBV5-1 and TRBJ2-7; D is ambiguous. The CDR3 consists of 14 residues. Per germline, CDR1 SGHRS and CDR2 YFSETQ. Trimming cost V 0 bases and J 0 bases, with 7 bases left between them. The CDR3 loop reads CASSLDSVSYEQYF. CDR3 nucleotide sequence: TGCGCCAGCAGCTTGGACAGTGTCTCCTACGAGCAGTACTTC.

The V and J genes are TRBV27 and TRBJ2-5, with TRBD1 matching 8 bases. With V trimmed by 5 bases and J by 4 bases, 3 bases remained unmatched. The CDR3 contains 13 residues. Germline V gene lookup returns CDR1 MNHEY and CDR2 SMNVEV (reference sequence). The CDR3 region is CASSPDRVETQYF. The CDR3 DNA follows: TGTGCCAGCAGTCCGGACAGGGTAGAGACCCAGTACTTC.

This sequence joins TRBV30 and TRBJ1-2, with D perhaps matching TRBD1 (5 bases). V was trimmed by 1 base and J by 3 bases, leaving 9 bases between them. Germline-derived CDR1 and CDR2 are GTSNPN and SVGIG (reference sequence). The CDR3 runs to 13 residues. CDR3 in amino acids: CAWSDQGYYGYTF. CDR3 coding DNA: TGTGCCTGGAGTGACCAGGGTTACTATGGCTACACCTTC.

This clone was found a few times. This chain uses TRBV7-9 with TRBJ2-5; no clear D. Trimming cost V 1 base and J 5 bases, with 8 bases left between them. Germline CDR1 reads SEHNR; CDR2 reads FQNEAQ (reference sequence). The CDR3 consists of 13 residues. The CDR3 DNA reads as TGTGCCAGCAGCTTAGTACTTGTGGAGACCCAGTACTTC. This codes for CASSLVLVETQYF.

The J gene is TRBJ2-3, the V gene TRBV28; D perhaps matches TRBD2 (5 bases). The CDR3 has 14 residues. Between the trimmed V and J ends, which lost 6 bases and 0 bases, there was a span of 10 bases. CDR1 and CDR2 (germline): MDHEN, SYDVKM. CDR3 DNA: TGTGCCAGCAGCCCCCCGGGGAGCACAGATACGCAGTATTTT. Protein product: CASSPPGSTDTQYF. Full variable domain (rest looked up from reference TRBV28 and TRBJ2-3): DVKVTQSSRYLVKRTGEKVFLECVQDMDHENMFWYRQDPGLGLRLIYFSYDVKMKEKGDIPEGYSVSREKKERFSLILESASTNQTSMYLCASSPPGSTDTQYFGPGTRLTVL.

This chain links TRBV18 with TRBJ1-2; weak D call: TRBD1 (5 bases). Trimming removed 4 bases at V and 4 bases at J, with 10 bases between. Germline CDR1 and CDR2: KGHSH and LQKENI. This CDR3 region has 13 residues. CDR3 nucleotides: TGTGCCAGCTCACTAGACAGCGCCTATGGCTACACCTTC. Translating gives CASSLDSAYGYTF.

The rearrangement uses TRBV27 and TRBJ1-1; D is undetermined. V was shortened by 0 bases and J by 5 bases, with 13 bases between the two germline ends. CDR3 length: 15 residues. Germline V gene sequence: CDR1 MNHEY, CDR2 SMNVEV (reference sequence). Written as DNA, the CDR3 is TGTGCCAGCAGTTTATCGAACCCGGGGAGAACTGAAGCTTTCTTT. Translation: CASSLSNPGRTEAFF.

This clone was observed a handful of times. In nucleotides, the CDR3 is TGTGCCAGCAGCGTAGGCAGAACAGGCACTGAAGCTTTCTTT. This sequence encodes CASSVGRTGTEAFF. The chain links TRBV9 to TRBJ1-1; a possible D gene is TRBD1 (5 bases). Germline-derived CDR1 and CDR2 are SGDLS and YYNGEE. This CDR3 contains 14 residues. V dropped 0 bases and J dropped 4 bases, with 10 bases sitting between them.

The genes are TRBV2 and TRBJ2-1; the match to TRBD1 covers 8 bases. The CDR3 is made up of 13 amino acids. V lost 7 bases, J lost 7 bases, and 6 bases stayed unmatched. Germline V gene sequence: CDR1 SNHLY, CDR2 FYNNEI. CDR3 sequence (DNA): TGTGCCAGCACCCGCACAGGGGGGAATGAGCAGTTCTTC. The encoded protein is CASTRTGGNEQFF.

V gene TRBV7-6 combines with J gene TRBJ2-1; D is possibly TRBD2 (7 bases). Trimming pared 0 bases from V and 5 bases from J, leaving 23 bases between. Germline assignment: CDR1 SGHVS and CDR2 FNYEAQ. The CDR3 contains 19 residues. The CDR3 loop is CASSLAPRGGAGVNNEQFF. In nucleotides, the CDR3 is TGTGCCAGCAGCTTAGCACCCCGTGGGGGGGCCGGGGTTAACAATGAGCAGTTCTTC.

The V gene is TRBV5-6, the J gene TRBJ1-2; D is unclear. The length of the CDR3 is 13 residues. V shed 0 bases and J shed 3 bases, with 6 bases lying between them. Germline V gene sequence: CDR1 SGHDT, CDR2 YYEEEE. The CDR3 DNA follows: TGTGCCAGCAGCTTGGGAGGAGACTATGGCTACACCTTC. It codes for CASSLGGDYGYTF. The complete variable domain, with remaining parts taken from reference TRBV5-6 and TRBJ1-2, reads DAGVTQSPTHLIKTRGQQVTLRCSPKSGHDTVSWYQQALGQGPQFIFQYYEEEERQRGNFPDRFSGHQFPNYSSELNVNALLLGDSALYLCASSLGGDYGYTFGSGTRLTVV.

The chain joins TRBV19 to TRBJ1-5; D not resolved. The CDR3 length is 13 residues. Trimming removed 10 bases from V and 0 bases from J, with 10 bases in between. Germline lookup yields CDR1 LNHDA and CDR2 SQIVND (reference sequence). The CDR3 bases are TGTGCCACCGCCGAGGGTAGCAATCAGCCCCAGCATTTT. It is translated as CATAEGSNQPQHF.

This chain joins TRBV4-3 and TRBJ2-3; the D gene is possibly TRBD2 (6 bases). V was trimmed by 4 bases and J by 2 bases, leaving 22 bases between them. Germline-derived CDR1 and CDR2 are LGHNA and YSLEER. The CDR3 is 18 amino acids. The CDR3 nucleotides read TGCGCCAGCAGCCTAAATCCCTCCGGGACTCAGACCACAGATACGCAGTATTTT. It translates to CASSLNPSGTQTTDTQYF.

V is TRBV7-6 and J is TRBJ2-3; D is undetermined. The CDR3 has 14 amino acids. V shed 5 bases and J shed 2 bases, with 11 bases lying between them. Germline V CDR1 and CDR2: SGHVS, FNYEAQ. For the CDR3, the DNA is TGTGCCAGCAGCCGAGGTCAGATCACAGATACGCAGTATTTT. As protein: CASSRGQITDTQYF.

This rearrangement joins TRBV7-2 to TRBJ2-7; 7 bases are shared with TRBD1. V shed 5 bases, J shed 2 bases, and the junction held 6 bases outside the gene matches. This CDR3 comprises 14 residues. Germline V gives CDR1 SGHTA, CDR2 FQGNSA. CDR3 sequence reads: CASSTRQGAYEQYF. DNA of the CDR3: TGTGCCAGCAGCACTCGACAGGGTGCCTACGAGCAGTACTTC.

This clone has just one count. The V call is TRBV7-2, the J call TRBJ2-7; weak D call: TRBD2 (7 bases). CDR1 and CDR2 (germline): SGHTA, FQGNSA. V lost 6 bases and J lost 3, with 15 bases in between. The CDR3 contains 14 residues. The CDR3 coding sequence is TGTGCCAGCAGAGGAGGGGGGGGGCTCTACGAGCAGTACTTC. Translated, it gives CASRGGGGLYEQYF.

For this clone: An end of the junction does not agree with germline; a read error may underlie this. The chain carries TRBV28 and TRBJ2-3, with D possibly being TRBD1 (6 bases). The germline gives CDR1 MDHEN, CDR2 SYDVKM. The CDR3 has 14 amino acids. The CDR3 DNA reads TGTGCCAGCAGCTTATCATTCAGGGGAGATACGCAGTATTTT. As protein: CASSLSFRGDTQYF.

The chain carries TRBV27 and TRBJ1-2, with D possibly matching TRBD1 (6 bases). Per germline, CDR1 MNHEY and CDR2 SMNVEV (reference sequence). V lost 6 bases and J lost 7, with 15 bases in between. The CDR3 runs 13 residues. The chain's CDR3 is CASSRQGLSGYTF. For the CDR3, the DNA is TGTGCCAGCAGCCGCCAGGGGCTGAGTGGCTACACCTTC.

The chain uses TRBV11-2 and TRBJ1-1, with D perhaps TRBD1 (5 bases). The CDR3 is 14 amino acids. V shed 2 bases and J shed 3 bases, with 10 bases lying between them. Looked up from germline, CDR1 is SGHAT and CDR2 is FQNNGV. The CDR3 sequence: CASSLTGGYTEAFF. The CDR3 region has the DNA TGTGCCAGCAGCTTAACGGGGGGTTACACTGAAGCTTTCTTT.

This chain uses TRBV7-2 with TRBJ2-4; weak D call: TRBD2 (7 bases). Germline assignment: CDR1 SGHTA and CDR2 FQGNSA. This CDR3 has 17 residues. V lost 2 bases, J lost 6 bases, and 20 bases lay in between. CDR3 bases: TGTGCCAGCAGCTTATCGGGCCCGGGGGGCTGGGGAAACATTCAGTACTTC. As protein: CASSLSGPGGWGNIQYF.

The chain combines TRBV6-1 with TRBJ1-6; no clear D. Germline assignment: CDR1 MNHNS and CDR2 SASEGT. Deletions cut 3 bases from V and 0 bases from J, with 6 bases between. The CDR3 runs 15 residues. The CDR3 DNA reads TGTGCCAGCAGTGAGACTAGCTCCTATAATTCACCCCTCCACTTT. It yields the protein CASSETSSYNSPLHF.

The V gene is TRBV6-1, the J gene TRBJ2-2, with unresolved D. V dropped 2 bases and J dropped 7 bases, with 8 bases sitting between them. This CDR3 has 13 residues. Germline V gene lookup returns CDR1 MNHNS and CDR2 SASEGT. The CDR3 DNA reads as TGTGCCAGCAGTGAATTGAGATACGGGGAGCTGTTTTTT. It specifies CASSELRYGELFF.

CDR3 loop: CASSVDGRSEGEQYF. CDR3 DNA: TGTGCCAGCAGCGTAGATGGGCGGTCGGAGGGAGAGCAGTACTTC. V and J are TRBV9 and TRBJ2-7, with D tentatively TRBD2 (6 bases). Germline V lookup: CDR1 SGDLS, CDR2 YYNGEE. V gave up 0 bases and J gave up 7 bases, with 17 bases separating them. The CDR3 runs 15 residues.

This chain uses TRBV28 with TRBJ2-7; 8 bases match TRBD2. The J segment lost 7 bases and the V segment lost 6 bases, leaving 5 bases of the junction unmatched. CDR3 size: 12 residues. CDR1 and CDR2 (germline): MDHEN, SYDVKM. The CDR3 reads CASRTSGREQYF. The CDR3 bases are TGTGCCAGCAGAACTAGCGGTCGAGAGCAGTACTTC.

The rearrangement uses TRBV15 and TRBJ2-1; D unresolved. Germline V gene data show CDR1 as LNHNV and CDR2 as YYDKDF (reference sequence). The CDR3 is 12 amino acids. The V end was cut by 1 base, the J end by 6 bases, with 4 bases between. The CDR3 sequence: CATSRASNEQFF. CDR3 nucleotide sequence: TGTGCCACCAGCAGAGCTTCCAATGAGCAGTTCTTC.

J is TRBJ1-5 and V is TRBV19; D is possibly TRBD1 (6 bases). CDR3 size: 15 residues. Per germline, CDR1 LNHDA and CDR2 SQIVND (reference sequence). The ends were cut back, 7 bases at V and 0 bases at J, with 13 bases in the middle. The CDR3 DNA is TGTGCCAGTATGGTCGTAGGGGGTAGCAATCAGCCCCAGCATTTT. Protein sequence: CASMVVGGSNQPQHF. Full variable domain (missing parts from reference TRBV19 and TRBJ1-5): DGGITQSPKYLFRKEGQNVTLSCEQNLNHDAMYWYRQDPGQGLRLIYYSQIVNDFQKGDIAEGYSVSREKKESFPLTVTSAQKNPTAFYLCASMVVGGSNQPQHFGDGTRLSIL.